The sample holds a few counts of the clone carrying this TCR beta chain. Antigen: not known. The sample originates from a study of blood T cells in healthy people across ages. Combining a sample-barcoded 5' primer with a J-beta primer mix, a second PCR ran for roughly 7 to 11 cycles. TCRdb recomputed calls from the 5' RACE reads with MiXCR, one row per CDR3 protein. The table shows 1.4 million or so distinct CDR3 sequences, with approximately 43% occurring only once. Broader study findings: TCR beta diversity correlated strongly with naive T cell percentage. Any changes in expanded clonotypes were possibly confounded, as donor CMV status remained unknown.

The V gene's germline CDR1 is PRHDT and CDR2 FYEKMQ (reference sequence). V lost 2 bases and J lost 6; bases outside the gene matches: 9. This CDR3 contains 16 residues. Caucasian, healthy and from Russia, the donors were aged between about 6 and 90. This receptor was taken from a young woman in good health. J is TRBJ2-3 and V is TRBV13; TRBD2 matches 9 bases. Sequenced sample: blood. As DNA, the CDR3 is TGTGCCAGCAGCTTAACTAGCGGGTCGTTGGCTGATACGCAGTATTTT. Protein sequence: CASSLTSGSLADTQYF.